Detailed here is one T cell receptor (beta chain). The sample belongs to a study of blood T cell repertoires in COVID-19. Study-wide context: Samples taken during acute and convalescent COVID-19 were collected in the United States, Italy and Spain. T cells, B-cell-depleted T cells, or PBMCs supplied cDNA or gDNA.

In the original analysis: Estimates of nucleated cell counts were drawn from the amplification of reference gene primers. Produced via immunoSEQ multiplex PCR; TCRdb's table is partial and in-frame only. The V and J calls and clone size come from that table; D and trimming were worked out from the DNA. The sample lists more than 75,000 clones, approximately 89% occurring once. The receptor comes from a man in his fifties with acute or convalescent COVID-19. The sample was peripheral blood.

The chain's CDR3 is CASSLSQGGYGYTF. The CDR3 region has the DNA TGTGCCAGCAGCTTAAGTCAGGGAGGCTATGGCTACACCTTC. The chain links TRBV11-2 to TRBJ1-2, with a possible D match to TRBD1 (5 bases). Trimming left V 2 bases short and J 4 bases short, with 11 bases between. CDR1 SGHAT and CDR2 FQNNGV come from the germline V gene. CDR3 length equals 14 residues. Drawing the rest from reference TRBV11-2 and TRBJ1-2, the complete variable domain is EAGVAQSPRYKIIEKRQSVAFWCNPISGHATLYWYQQILGQGPKLLIQFQNNGVVDDSQLPKDRFSAERLKGVDSTLKIQPAKLEDSAVYLCASSLSQGGYGYTFGSGTRLTVV.